This T cell receptor (beta chain) was recorded in a study of blood T cells in healthy people across ages. V lost 6 bases and J 7 bases, leaving 15 bases between the germline ends. The germline V gene encodes CDR1 SNHLY and CDR2 FYNNEI. The CDR3 loop spans 13 amino acids. Study observations and caveats: While age rose, TCR beta diversity per million T cells dropped in a roughly linear way.

Notes on this clonotype: The antigen is undetermined.

A J-beta primer mix and a sample-barcoded 5' primer were used in a second PCR of roughly 6 to 11 cycles. TCRdb re-derived calls from the 5' RACE reads in MiXCR, one entry per CDR3 protein. This sample yields about 640,000 distinct CDR3 sequences, of which around 54% are seen a single time; around 37% belongs to the top ten. The source is a man in his sixties in good health. This chain links TRBV2 with TRBJ1-2, with D possibly matching TRBD1 (5 bases). The specimen was blood. CDR3 DNA: TGTGCCAGCAGAGCCCAGGCGAGGGGTGGCTACACCTTC. Translating gives CASRAQARGGYTF.